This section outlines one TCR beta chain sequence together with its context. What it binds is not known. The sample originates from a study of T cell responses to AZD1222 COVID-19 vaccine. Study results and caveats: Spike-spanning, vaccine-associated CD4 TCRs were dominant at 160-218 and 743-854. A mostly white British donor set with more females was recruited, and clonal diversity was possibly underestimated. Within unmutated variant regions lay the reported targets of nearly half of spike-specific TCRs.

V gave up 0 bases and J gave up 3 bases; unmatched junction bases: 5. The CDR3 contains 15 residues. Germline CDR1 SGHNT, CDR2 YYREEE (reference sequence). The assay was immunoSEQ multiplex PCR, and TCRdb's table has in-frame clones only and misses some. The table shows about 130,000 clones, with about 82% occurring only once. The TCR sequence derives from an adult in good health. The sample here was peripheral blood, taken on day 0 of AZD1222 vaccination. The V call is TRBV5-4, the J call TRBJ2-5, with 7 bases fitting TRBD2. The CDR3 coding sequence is TGTGCCAGCAGCTTGGCCGGTGCGGGGGAAGAGACCCAGTACTTC. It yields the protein CASSLAGAGEETQYF. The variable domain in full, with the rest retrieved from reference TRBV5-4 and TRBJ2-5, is ETGVTQSPTHLIKTRGQQVTLRCSSQSGHNTVSWYQQALGQGPQFIFQYYREEENGRGNFPPRFSGLQFPNYSSELNVNALELDDSALYLCASSLAGAGEETQYFGPGTRLLVL.